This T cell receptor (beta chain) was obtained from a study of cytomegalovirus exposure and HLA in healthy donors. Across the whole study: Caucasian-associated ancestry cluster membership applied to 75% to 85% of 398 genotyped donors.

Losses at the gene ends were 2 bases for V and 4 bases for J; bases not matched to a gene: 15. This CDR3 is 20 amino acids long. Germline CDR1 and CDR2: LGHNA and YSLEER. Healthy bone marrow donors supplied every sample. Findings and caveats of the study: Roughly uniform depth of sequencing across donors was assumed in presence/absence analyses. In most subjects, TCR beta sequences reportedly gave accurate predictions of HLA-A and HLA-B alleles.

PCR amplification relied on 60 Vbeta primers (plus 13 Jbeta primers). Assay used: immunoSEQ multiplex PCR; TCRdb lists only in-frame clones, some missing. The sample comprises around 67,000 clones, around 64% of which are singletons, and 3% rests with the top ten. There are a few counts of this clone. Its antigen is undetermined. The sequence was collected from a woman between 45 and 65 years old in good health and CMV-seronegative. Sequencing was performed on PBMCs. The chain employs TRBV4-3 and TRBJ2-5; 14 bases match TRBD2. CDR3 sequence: CASSQQSVVPGLAGAETQYF. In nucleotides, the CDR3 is TGCGCCAGCAGCCAACAGTCGGTGGTCCCGGGACTAGCGGGAGCAGAGACCCAGTACTTC.